One and the same sample provided the 18 T cell receptor beta chains below, sequenced in a study of blood T cell repertoires in COVID-19. Some clones are missing from TCRdb's copy, which holds only in-frame ones; the method was immunoSEQ multiplex PCR. This table holds over 200,000 clones, about 91% found once. Sequenced input: PBMCs or T cells enriched from blood (not recorded which). The receptor source for this set is a man between 18 and 29 years old with acute COVID-19.

The gene calls are TRBV7-3 and TRBJ1-6; D uncertain. The germline CDR1 and CDR2 sequences are SGHTA and FQGTGA. With 3 bases removed from V and 2 bases from J, the gap between germline ends came to 5 bases. This CDR3 has 14 amino acids. CDR3 residues: CASSFGAYNSPLHF. The CDR3 nucleotides are TGTGCCAGCAGCTTCGGGGCCTATAATTCACCCCTCCACTTT.

This chain uses TRBV2 with TRBJ1-6; unclear D gene. Germline V CDR1 and CDR2: SNHLY, FYNNEI. This CDR3 spans 14 amino acids. Trimming removed 6 bases at V and 5 bases at J, with 11 bases between. The CDR3 sequence is CASSPRTHNSPLHF. CDR3 coding DNA: TGTGCCAGCAGCCCCCGGACTCATAATTCACCCCTCCACTTT.

This chain connects TRBV7-9 to TRBJ1-2; D not certain. CDR1 and CDR2 (germline): SEHNR, FQNEAQ (reference sequence). This CDR3 spans 12 amino acids. The V end lost 5 bases, the J end lost 4 bases, and 8 bases lay between the germline ends. CDR3 in amino acids: CASSREVYGYTF. The CDR3 DNA follows: TGTGCCAGCAGCAGAGAAGTCTATGGCTACACCTTC.

The V gene is TRBV30, the J gene TRBJ2-2; TRBD1 agrees at 9 bases. Unmatched junction bases numbered 8, after V lost 0 bases and J lost 6 bases. This CDR3 has 16 residues. Germline V lookup: CDR1 GTSNPN, CDR2 SVGIG (reference sequence). Written as DNA, the CDR3 is TGTGCCTGGAGTGTTACAGGGGGCAGTTTCCCCGGGGAGCTGTTTTTT. Its protein product is CAWSVTGGSFPGELFF.

The rearrangement joins TRBV11-3 to TRBJ2-2; possible D gene TRBD1, 5 bases. The V gene lost 2 bases and the J gene lost 7 bases, with 14 bases spanning the gap. The CDR3 sequence is 15 residues long. The germline CDR1 and CDR2 sequences are SGHNT and YENEEA. CDR3 sequence: CASSLLAGLNGELFF. The CDR3 region has the DNA TGTGCCAGCAGCTTACTGGCAGGGCTGAACGGGGAGCTGTTTTTT.

The chain carries TRBV5-1 and TRBJ2-1; 8 bases match TRBD1. Germline-derived CDR1 and CDR2 are SGHRS and YFSETQ. Unmatched junction bases numbered 2, after V lost 4 bases and J lost 2 bases. The CDR3 runs to 14 residues. CDR3 bases: TGCGCCAGCAGCCTGGGACAGGCCTACAATGAGCAGTTCTTC. This codes for CASSLGQAYNEQFF. Using reference TRBV5-1 and TRBJ2-1 for the parts outside the CDR3, the full variable domain is KAGVTQTPRYLIKTRGQQVTLSCSPISGHRSVSWYQQTPGQGLQFLFEYFSETQRNKGNFPGRFSGRQFSNSRSEMNVSTLELGDSALYLCASSLGQAYNEQFFGPGTRLTVL.

The chain recombines TRBV7-9 with TRBJ2-1; 10 bases align to TRBD2. The CDR3 loop spans 16 amino acids. Unmatched junction bases numbered 13, after V lost 7 bases and J lost 7 bases. Germline V gene sequence: CDR1 SEHNR, CDR2 FQNEAQ (reference sequence). The CDR3 region is CASTLYPAGGQNEQFF. The CDR3 DNA sequence: TGTGCCAGCACCCTCTACCCAGCGGGAGGGCAGAATGAGCAGTTCTTC. Complete variable domain (other parts from reference TRBV7-9 and TRBJ2-1): DTGVSQNPRHKITKRGQNVTFRCDPISEHNRLYWYRQTLGQGPEFLTYFQNEAQLEKSRLLSDRFSAERPKGSFSTLEIQRTEQGDSAMYLCASTLYPAGGQNEQFFGPGTRLTVL.

J is TRBJ1-1 and V is TRBV7-3; the D gene is possibly TRBD1 (6 bases). Germline V gene lookup returns CDR1 SGHTA and CDR2 FQGTGA. The CDR3 totals 14 residues. V lost 5 bases and J lost 1, with 11 bases in between. CDR3 coding DNA: TGTGCCAGCAGCCCACAGGGATCGAACACTGAAGCTTTCTTT. Protein sequence: CASSPQGSNTEAFF.

V is TRBV10-3 and J is TRBJ1-2; 8 bases match TRBD1. The CDR3 consists of 16 residues. Trimming at V came to 4 bases and at J to 4 bases, leaving 11 bases not matched to a gene. Germline CDR1 ENHRY, CDR2 SYGVKD. CDR3 DNA sequence: TGTGCCATCAGTGCAACCAGACAGGGGACGAGCTATGGCTACACCTTC. Translated, it gives CAISATRQGTSYGYTF.

V usage is TRBV30 and J usage is TRBJ1-1, with 7 bases lining up with TRBD1. In germline, CDR1 is GTSNPN, CDR2 SVGIG (reference sequence). J gave up 0 bases and V 3 bases, and 7 bases lay outside the gene matches. CDR3 size: 15 residues. CDR3: CAWRNDRALNTEAFF. CDR3 nucleotide sequence: TGTGCCTGGAGGAACGACAGGGCGCTGAACACTGAAGCTTTCTTT.

The chain has TRBV7-9 and TRBJ2-1; 7 nucleotides agree with TRBD2. The CDR3 spans 16 residues. Germline V gene lookup returns CDR1 SEHNR and CDR2 FQNEAQ (reference sequence). Losses at the gene ends were 1 base for V and 2 bases for J; bases not matched to a gene: 5. CDR3 nucleotides: TGTGCCAGCAGCTTAGGTGGGGCGGGGGCCTACAATGAGCAGTTCTTC. Translation gives CASSLGGAGAYNEQFF.

This clone was seen more than once but under ten times. This sequence joins TRBV6-2 or TRBV6-3 and TRBJ2-3; a possible D gene is TRBD2 (5 bases). V lost 5 bases to trimming and J lost 2 bases, with 11 bases between them. From germline, CDR1 is MNHEY and CDR2 SVGEGT. CDR3 length equals 14 residues. The CDR3 DNA reads TGTGCCAGCAGTCACGGGGAGTCCACAGATACGCAGTATTTT. Protein product: CASSHGESTDTQYF.

J is TRBJ1-1 and V is TRBV12-3 or TRBV12-4; no definite D call. V gave up 6 bases and J gave up 8 bases, with 10 bases separating them. This CDR3 is built from 11 residues. The CDR3 loop reads CASSAPGEAFF. The CDR3 bases are TGTGCCAGCAGCGCACCGGGGGAAGCTTTCTTT.

This clone has only a few counts. The chain uses TRBV4-2 and TRBJ2-1, with 10 nucleotides matching TRBD1. This CDR3 spans 21 amino acids. From germline, CDR1 is LGHNA and CDR2 YNFKEQ. Trimming cost V 1 base and J 7 bases; bases outside gene matches: 22. The CDR3: CASSQGGGPGTGALLWNEQFF. The CDR3 coding sequence is TGTGCCAGCAGCCAAGGCGGGGGTCCGGGGACAGGGGCTCTCTTATGGAATGAGCAGTTCTTC.

This clone was seen only a few times. The CDR3 sequence is CASTTGLAGGTDTQYF. The CDR3 DNA reads as TGTGCCAGCACGACGGGACTAGCGGGAGGCACAGATACGCAGTATTTT. The chain links TRBV4-2 to TRBJ2-3, with TRBD2 matching 14 bases. CDR1 LGHNA and CDR2 YNFKEQ come from the germline V gene. This CDR3 contains 16 residues. After removal of 7 bases from V and 1 base from J, the junction contained 4 bases not matched to a gene.

This clone appeared a few times. The chain employs TRBV19 and TRBJ1-2; tentatively, D is TRBD1 (6 bases). With 4 bases removed from V and 6 bases from J, the gap between germline ends came to 9 bases. The length of the CDR3 is 12 residues. CDR1 LNHDA and CDR2 SQIVND come from the germline V gene (reference sequence). Written as DNA, the CDR3 is TGTGCCAGTAGTACCGCAGGGGATGGCTACACCTTC. Its protein is CASSTAGDGYTF.

Written as DNA, the CDR3 is TGTGCCAGCAGCGATCATAGCGGGTTAACAGATACGCAGTATTTT. Protein: CASSDHSGLTDTQYF. The rearrangement joins TRBV7-9 to TRBJ2-3, with 7 nucleotides matching TRBD2. This CDR3 is built from 15 residues. The V and J ends lost 5 bases and 3 bases, in that order; junction bases with no gene match: 8. Germline-derived CDR1 and CDR2 are SEHNR and FQNEAQ (reference sequence).

Points on this clone: A junction end diverges from the germline sequence, so it may reflect a read error. This chain connects TRBV2 to TRBJ2-1; the match to TRBD1 covers 7 bases. There are 13 residues in the CDR3. Germline V gene lookup returns CDR1 SNHLY and CDR2 FYNNEI. The CDR3 sequence is CASSYETGALGLF. CDR3 bases: TGTGCCAGCAGCTACGAAACAGGGGCTTTGGGGCTCTTC.